One T cell receptor delta chain is described in this entry. Its antigen is undetermined. Alphabeta T cells were depleted, then CD3+ Vdelta1+ Vdelta2- thymocytes were FACS-sorted. Between roughly 96% and 99.6% of sorted thymocytes were Vdelta1+. RNA was extracted from the cells and then reverse transcribed. The CDR3 regions were amplified by multiplex PCR from V-gene primers to a constant-region primer. TCRdb fed the multiplex PCR reads to CATT. The sample has about 58,000 delta-chain clones; approximately 16% are singletons. Per germline, CDR1 TVYSNPD and CDR2 GDNSRS (reference sequence). This CDR3 is built from 15 residues. V was cut by 1 base and J by 3 bases, with 18 bases left in between. This record belongs to a study of Vδ1+ human thymocytes. The study, taken as a whole, reports: Thymic TRG and TRD repertoires appeared highly polyclonal. Around 20% of thymic delta-chain sequences were Vdelta2, with few Vdelta3, unlike blood Vdelta1+ controls. The authors advised highly purified populations and single-cell validation.

This TCR derives from a girl less than two years old who had congenital heart surgery. This chain joins TRDV3 and TRDJ1; tentative D call: TRDD3 (6 bases). What was sequenced was Vdelta1+ gamma-delta thymocytes from the thymus. The subset: FACS-sorted CD3+ TCRalphabeta- TCRVdelta1+ TCRVdelta2- thymocytes. Here the CDR3 DNA reads TGTGCCTTTAAGGTGACTTGGCGGGGATCCGATAAACTCATCTTT. Translated: CAFKVTWRGSDKLIF.